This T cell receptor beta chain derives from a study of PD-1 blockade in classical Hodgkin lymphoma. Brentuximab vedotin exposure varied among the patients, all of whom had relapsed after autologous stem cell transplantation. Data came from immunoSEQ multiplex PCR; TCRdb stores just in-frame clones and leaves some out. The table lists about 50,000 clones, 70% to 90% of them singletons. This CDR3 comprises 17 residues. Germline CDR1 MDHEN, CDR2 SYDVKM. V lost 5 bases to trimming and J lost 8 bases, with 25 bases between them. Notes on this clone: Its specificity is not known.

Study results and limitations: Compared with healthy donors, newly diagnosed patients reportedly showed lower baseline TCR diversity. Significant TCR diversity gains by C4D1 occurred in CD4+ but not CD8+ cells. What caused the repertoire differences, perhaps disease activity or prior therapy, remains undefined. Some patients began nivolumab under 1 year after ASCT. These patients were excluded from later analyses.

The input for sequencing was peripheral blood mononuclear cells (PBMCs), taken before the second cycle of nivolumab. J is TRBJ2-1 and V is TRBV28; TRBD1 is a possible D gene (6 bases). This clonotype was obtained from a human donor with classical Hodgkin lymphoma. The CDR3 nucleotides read TGTGCCAGCAGTCCATTATCCGGACAGATTCTTCGGGATGAGCAGTTCTTC. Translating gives CASSPLSGQILRDEQFF.